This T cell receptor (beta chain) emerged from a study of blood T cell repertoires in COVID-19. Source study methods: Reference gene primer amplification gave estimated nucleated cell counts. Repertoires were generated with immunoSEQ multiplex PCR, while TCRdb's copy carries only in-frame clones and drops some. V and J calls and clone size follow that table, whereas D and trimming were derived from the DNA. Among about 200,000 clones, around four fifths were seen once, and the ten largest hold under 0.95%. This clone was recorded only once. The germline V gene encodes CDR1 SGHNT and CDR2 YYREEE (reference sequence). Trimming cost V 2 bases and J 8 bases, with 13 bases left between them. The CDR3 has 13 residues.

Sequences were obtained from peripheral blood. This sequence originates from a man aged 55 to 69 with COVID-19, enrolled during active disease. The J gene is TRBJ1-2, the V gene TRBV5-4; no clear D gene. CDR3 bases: TGTGCCAGCAGCTTTGTCGGCATGGGCGGCTACACCTTC. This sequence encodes CASSFVGMGGYTF.